This T cell receptor beta chain was profiled in a study of cytomegalovirus exposure and HLA in healthy donors. PCR amplification relied on 60 Vbeta primers (plus 13 Jbeta primers). Method: immunoSEQ multiplex PCR; TCRdb's copy keeps in-frame clones and lacks some. The data contain about 170,000 clones, about 88% of them singletons. Note on this clone: At the DNA level, this CDR3 is encoded by other sequences in the same sample as well.

The sample was PBMCs. This sequence originates from a man aged 25 to 40 in good health and CMV-seropositive.

The CDR3 sequence: CASSFNSGANVLTF. In DNA, the CDR3 is TGTGCCAGCAGCTTTAACTCTGGGGCCAACGTCCTGACTTTC. The chain uses TRBV5-4 and TRBJ2-6; no firm D call. Trimming left V 2 bases short and J 0 bases short, with 3 bases between. The CDR3 sequence is 14 residues long. Per the germline V gene, CDR1 is SGHNT and CDR2 is YYREEE (reference sequence).